Shown below are 16 T cell receptor beta chains from a single sample sequenced in a study of blood T cell repertoires in COVID-19. Repertoires were generated with immunoSEQ multiplex PCR, while TCRdb's copy carries only in-frame clones and drops some. The sample comprises roughly 330,000 clones, around 88% of which are singletons, and 1.5% to 2% rests with the top ten. Sequenced input: peripheral blood. These TCRs come from a woman in her forties or fifties with acute or convalescent COVID-19.

This clone was seen only once. The chain couples TRBV19 to TRBJ1-2; D is possibly TRBD1 (5 bases). V was pared by 2 bases and J by 1 base, with 17 bases between. Germline V gene data show CDR1 as LNHDA and CDR2 as SQIVND (reference sequence). The CDR3 is 17 amino acids. The CDR3 bases are TGTGCCAGTAGTATACTCCCAGGGCCGCTAATTAACTATGGCTACACCTTC. Translation gives CASSILPGPLINYGYTF.

V and J are TRBV2 and TRBJ2-2; D is possibly TRBD1 (5 bases). V dropped 6 bases and J dropped 7 bases, with 12 bases sitting between them. Germline CDR1 is SNHLY and CDR2 is FYNNEI. CDR3 length: 13 residues. CDR3 sequence (DNA): TGTGCCAGCAGCACCCAGGGTGTCGGGGAGCTGTTTTTT. Its protein product is CASSTQGVGELFF.

The chain links TRBV5-5 to TRBJ2-6; possibly TRBD1 for D (6 bases). The V end was cut by 1 base, the J end by 2 bases, with 7 bases between. CDR3 length: 15 amino acids. Germline CDR1 is SGHKS and CDR2 is YYEKEE (reference sequence). In DNA form, the CDR3 reads TGTGCCAGCAGCTTGAACAGGGCTGGGGCCAACGTCCTGACTTTC. Its translation: CASSLNRAGANVLTF.

This chain connects TRBV9 to TRBJ2-3; the D gene is possibly TRBD2 (6 bases). This CDR3 region has 13 residues. Germline CDR1 is SGDLS and CDR2 is YYNGEE. V lost 5 bases, J lost 1 base, and 8 bases lay in between. CDR3 sequence: CASRGEGTDTQYF. The CDR3 region has the DNA TGTGCCAGCAGGGGGGAGGGCACAGATACGCAGTATTTT.

This clone came up a few times. The chain employs TRBV4-1 and TRBJ1-3; 7 nucleotides align to TRBD1. V dropped 4 bases and J dropped 0; count of bases not matched to a gene: 18. The CDR3 covers 20 residues. Germline CDR1 is MGHRA and CDR2 is YSYEKL. DNA for the CDR3: TGCGCCAGCAGCCCACGGGACAGCGATTTGGCCTTTTACTCTGGAAACACCATATATTTT. Translating it yields CASSPRDSDLAFYSGNTIYF.

The chain combines TRBV6-5 with TRBJ2-1; no firm D call. V was clipped by 9 bases and J by 0 bases, with 6 bases between them. CDR3 length: 12 amino acids. Germline assignment: CDR1 MNHEY and CDR2 SVGAGI. The CDR3 nucleotides read TGTGCCAGTGAGAGCTCCTACAATGAGCAGTTCTTC. Its protein is CASESSYNEQFF.

The chain recombines TRBV19 with TRBJ1-1; the D gene is possibly TRBD1 (6 bases). Germline V gene sequence: CDR1 LNHDA, CDR2 SQIVND (reference sequence). V was cut by 4 bases and J by 6 bases, with 15 bases left in between. The CDR3 length is 14 residues. CDR3 protein: CASSTQAGVAEAFF. Here the CDR3 DNA reads TGTGCCAGTAGTACCCAAGCAGGGGTAGCTGAAGCTTTCTTT.

The chain couples TRBV28 to TRBJ2-7; 7 positions agree with TRBD2. Trimming cost V 8 bases and J 3 bases; bases outside gene matches: 7. Germline loops: CDR1 MDHEN, CDR2 SYDVKM. The CDR3 is made up of 13 amino acids. The CDR3 coding sequence is TGTGCCAGCGGGCGGGGAGGGGACTACGAGCAGTACTTC. This sequence encodes CASGRGGDYEQYF.

Here the CDR3 DNA reads TGTGCCAGCATGGATATAGCGATGGCATACGAGCAGTACTTC. It encodes CASMDIAMAYEQYF. The V call is TRBV28, the J call TRBJ2-7; the D gene is possibly TRBD2 (5 bases). CDR1 is MDHEN, CDR2 SYDVKM, per germline. This CDR3 has 14 amino acids. V was cut by 7 bases and J by 4 bases, with 17 bases left in between.

The V and J genes are TRBV28 and TRBJ1-5; 8 bases map to TRBD1. The V segment lost 6 bases and the J segment 4 bases; nucleotides outside the gene matches: 2. From germline, CDR1 is MDHEN and CDR2 SYDVKM. This CDR3 contains 13 residues. This CDR3 reads CASSRTGNQPQHF. The DNA of the CDR3 is TGTGCCAGCAGCCGGACAGGGAATCAGCCCCAGCATTTT.

This rearrangement joins TRBV4-3 to TRBJ2-1; 7 bases line up with TRBD2. V dropped 0 bases and J dropped 4; count of bases not matched to a gene: 12. The CDR3 runs to 18 residues. Germline assignment: CDR1 LGHNA and CDR2 YSLEER. CDR3 nucleotides: TGCGCCAGCAGCCAAGATTCTAGCGGCCTCACGACTTACAATGAGCAGTTCTTC. Translated, it gives CASSQDSSGLTTYNEQFF.

Only one count was recorded for this clone. J is TRBJ2-1 and V is TRBV5-1; 7 positions match TRBD1. The trim removed 0 bases at V and 3 bases at J, leaving 3 bases unmatched. Germline V gene data show CDR1 as SGHRS and CDR2 as YFSETQ. There are 15 residues in the CDR3. The CDR3 coding sequence is TGCGCCAGCAGCTTGGAGGGGACAGACTACAATGAGCAGTTCTTC. Its translation: CASSLEGTDYNEQFF.

CDR3 in DNA: TGTGCCAGCAGTTCCATTACACAGGGGATGGGTGGCACAGATACGCAGTATTTT. Protein sequence: CASSSITQGMGGTDTQYF. The V and J genes are TRBV28 and TRBJ2-3; the match to TRBD1 covers 7 bases. Per germline, CDR1 MDHEN and CDR2 SYDVKM. CDR3 size: 18 residues. Trimming took 4 bases from V and 1 from J; bases not matched to a gene: 14.

This chain connects TRBV30 to TRBJ2-3; 12 nucleotides agree with TRBD2. Germline V gives CDR1 GTSNPN, CDR2 SVGIG (reference sequence). The V and J ends lost 4 bases and 1 base, in that order; junction bases with no gene match: 3. There are 15 residues in the CDR3. The CDR3 bases are TGTGCCTGGACAAGACTAGCGGGAGGCACAGATACGCAGTATTTT. The encoded protein is CAWTRLAGGTDTQYF. Together with reference TRBV30 and TRBJ2-3, the CDR3 gives the full variable domain: SQTIHQWPATLVQPVGSPLSLECTVEGTSNPNLYWYRQAAGRGLQLLFYSVGIGQISSEVPQNLSASRPQDRQFILSSKKLLLSDSGFYLCAWTRLAGGTDTQYFGPGTRLTVL.

The CDR3 DNA follows: TGTGCCAGCCTACTTCCCAGACTTTATGGCTACACCTTC. This gives the protein CASLLPRLYGYTF. The V gene is TRBV5-8, the J gene TRBJ1-2, with D hard to call. Looked up from germline, CDR1 is SGHTS and CDR2 is YDEGEE. V shed 7 bases and J shed 5 bases, with 15 bases lying between them. The CDR3 consists of 13 residues.

This chain connects TRBV9 to TRBJ2-3, with 8 bases fitting TRBD1. J lost 3 bases, V lost 0 bases, and 3 bases had no gene match. The germline V gene has CDR1 SGDLS and CDR2 YYNGEE. CDR3 length equals 15 residues. CDR3 sequence: CASSVVGTGTDTQYF. In nucleotides, the CDR3 is TGTGCCAGCAGCGTAGTCGGGACAGGTACAGATACGCAGTATTTT. The whole variable domain, remainder taken from reference TRBV9 and TRBJ2-3, is DSGVTQTPKHLITATGQRVTLRCSPRSGDLSVYWYQQSLDQGLQFLIQYYNGEERAKGNILERFSAQQFPDLHSELNLSSLELGDSALYFCASSVVGTGTDTQYFGPGTRLTVL.